This TCR beta chain originates from a study of T cell repertoires in cytomegalovirus infection. One entry per CDR3 protein results from TCRdb running MiXCR on the reads. The sample contains nearly 550,000 distinct CDR3 sequences, about 15% of which appear only once. Study outcomes and limitations: Of the TCR beta families, the public ones yielded a cumulative frequency that identified carriers of CMV plus the relevant HLA.

With respect to this clonotype: Its specificity is unknown. Being one base from a much bigger clone, this may be a read error.

CDR1 and CDR2 (germline): LGHNT, FRNRAP. V was cut by 1 base and J by 6 bases, with 15 bases left in between. This CDR3 spans 15 amino acids. The V gene is TRBV12-5, the J gene TRBJ1-2; a possible D gene is TRBD1 (5 bases). The source of this sequence is a human donor in good health (CMV status not recorded). Some clones in this sample may be carry-over from other donors' samples. The specimen sequenced was CD8+ T cells from PBMCs. In nucleotides, the CDR3 is TGTGCTAGTGGTTTGGAGACAGTGGGCGTTAATGGCTACACCTTC. Encoded protein: CASGLETVGVNGYTF.